Presented here are 5 T cell receptor beta chains from one specimen sequenced in a study of shared clonotypes between healthy human individuals. Clones were sequenced by immunoSEQ multiplex PCR, and TCRdb holds only the in-frame ones, with some missing. The table shows about 1.1 million clones, with around three quarters occurring only once. Input material: memory CD4+ T cells from PBMCs. Subset of the sample: CD45RA-negative fraction. The receptors shown here come from a man in his late teens or twenties in good health. Some clones in this sample may be carry-over from other donors' samples.

V is TRBV19 and J is TRBJ2-5; D possibly corresponds to TRBD2 (7 bases). The V end was cut by 4 bases, the J end by 3 bases, with 15 bases between. In germline, CDR1 is LNHDA, CDR2 SQIVND (reference sequence). The CDR3 has 15 residues. The CDR3 reads CASSTHQGREETQYF. CDR3 DNA sequence: TGTGCCAGTAGTACCCATCAGGGGAGGGAAGAGACCCAGTACTTC.

V gene TRBV5-1 combines with J gene TRBJ2-5, with 14 bases that match TRBD2. The CDR3 sequence is 18 residues long. The V segment lost 3 bases and the J segment 5 bases; nucleotides outside the gene matches: 12. The germline gives CDR1 SGHRS, CDR2 YFSETQ. The CDR3: CASSSRTSGRTLGETQYF. DNA for the CDR3: TGCGCCAGCAGCTCCAGGACTAGCGGGAGGACCCTAGGGGAGACCCAGTACTTC.

Comment on this clone: At the DNA level, this CDR3 is encoded by other sequences in the same sample as well. The V gene is TRBV5-1, the J gene TRBJ2-5; 8 bases align to TRBD1. The CDR3 consists of 13 residues. In germline, CDR1 is SGHRS, CDR2 YFSETQ. The V and J ends lost 6 bases and 4 bases, in that order; junction bases with no gene match: 5. CDR3 residues: CASTEQGGETQYF. Written as DNA, the CDR3 is TGCGCCAGCACGGAACAGGGGGGAGAGACCCAGTACTTC. The whole variable domain, filled in from reference TRBV5-1 and TRBJ2-5, reads KAGVTQTPRYLIKTRGQQVTLSCSPISGHRSVSWYQQTPGQGLQFLFEYFSETQRNKGNFPGRFSGRQFSNSRSEMNVSTLELGDSALYLCASTEQGGETQYFGPGTRLLVL.

This clone showed up just a few times. This sample includes further DNA sequences coding for the same CDR3. V usage is TRBV5-1 and J usage is TRBJ2-1, with D maybe TRBD2 (6 bases). V dropped 0 bases and J dropped 3 bases, with 10 bases sitting between them. The germline V gene encodes CDR1 SGHRS and CDR2 YFSETQ. The CDR3 covers 15 residues. Here the CDR3 reads CASSLVAGSYNEQFF. Here the CDR3 DNA reads TGCGCCAGCAGCTTGGTGGCGGGAAGCTACAATGAGCAGTTCTTC.

Written as DNA, the CDR3 is TGTGCCAGCAGCTCGGGACTAGCGGTACCAACAGAGACCCAGTACTTC. Its translation is CASSSGLAVPTETQYF. The chain recombines TRBV5-6 with TRBJ2-5; 11 nucleotides match TRBD2. The junction had 8 bases not matched to a gene; V was cut back by 3 bases and J by 4 bases. Looked up from germline, CDR1 is SGHDT and CDR2 is YYEEEE. The CDR3 sequence is 16 residues long.